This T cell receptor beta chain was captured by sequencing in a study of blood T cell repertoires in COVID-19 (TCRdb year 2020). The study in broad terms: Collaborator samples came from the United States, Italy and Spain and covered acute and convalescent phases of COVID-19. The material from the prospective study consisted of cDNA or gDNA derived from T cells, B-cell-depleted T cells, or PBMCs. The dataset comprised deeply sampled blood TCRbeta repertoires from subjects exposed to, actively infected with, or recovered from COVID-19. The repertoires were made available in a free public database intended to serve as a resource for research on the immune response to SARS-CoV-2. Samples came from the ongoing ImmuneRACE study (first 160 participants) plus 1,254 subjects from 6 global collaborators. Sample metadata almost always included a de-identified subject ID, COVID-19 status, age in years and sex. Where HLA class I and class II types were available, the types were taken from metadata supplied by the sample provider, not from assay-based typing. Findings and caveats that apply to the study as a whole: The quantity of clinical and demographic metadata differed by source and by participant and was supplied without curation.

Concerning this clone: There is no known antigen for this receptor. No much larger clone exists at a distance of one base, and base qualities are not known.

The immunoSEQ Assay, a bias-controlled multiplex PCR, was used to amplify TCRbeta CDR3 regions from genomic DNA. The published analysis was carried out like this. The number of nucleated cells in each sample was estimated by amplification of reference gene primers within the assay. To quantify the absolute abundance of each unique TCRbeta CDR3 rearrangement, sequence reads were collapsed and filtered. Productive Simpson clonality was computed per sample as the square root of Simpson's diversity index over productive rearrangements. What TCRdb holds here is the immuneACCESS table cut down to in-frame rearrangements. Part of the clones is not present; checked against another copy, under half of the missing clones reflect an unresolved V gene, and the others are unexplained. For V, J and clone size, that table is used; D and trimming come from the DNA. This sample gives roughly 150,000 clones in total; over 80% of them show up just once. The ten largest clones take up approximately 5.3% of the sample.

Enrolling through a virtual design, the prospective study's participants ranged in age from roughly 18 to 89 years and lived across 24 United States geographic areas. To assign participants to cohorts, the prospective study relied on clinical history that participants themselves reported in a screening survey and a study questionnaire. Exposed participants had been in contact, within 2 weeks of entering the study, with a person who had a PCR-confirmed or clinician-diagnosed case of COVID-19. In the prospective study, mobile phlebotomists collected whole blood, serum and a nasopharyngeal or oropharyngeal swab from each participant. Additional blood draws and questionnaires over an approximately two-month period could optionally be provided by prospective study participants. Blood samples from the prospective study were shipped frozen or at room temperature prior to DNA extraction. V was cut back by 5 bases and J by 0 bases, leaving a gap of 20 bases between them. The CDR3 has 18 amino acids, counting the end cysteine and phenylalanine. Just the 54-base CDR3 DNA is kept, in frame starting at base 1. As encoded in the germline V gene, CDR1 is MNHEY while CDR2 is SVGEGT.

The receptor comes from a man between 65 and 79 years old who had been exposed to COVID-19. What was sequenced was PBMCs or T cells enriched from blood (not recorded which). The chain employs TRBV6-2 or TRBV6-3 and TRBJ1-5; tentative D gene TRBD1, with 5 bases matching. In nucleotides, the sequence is TGTGCCAGCAGTACCACGCGGGGCGGGTCCTATAGCAATCAGCCCCAGCATTTT. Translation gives CASSTTRGGSYSNQPQHF.